This entry lists 9 T cell receptor beta chains sequenced from one sample in a study of T cell responses to AZD1222 COVID-19 vaccine. Repertoires were generated with immunoSEQ multiplex PCR, while TCRdb's copy carries only in-frame clones and drops some. The sample has some 96,000 clones, 75% to 90% seen once. The specimen was peripheral blood, collected on day 0 of AZD1222 vaccination. The origin of the receptors is an adult in good health.

V is TRBV4-2 and J is TRBJ1-2, with 10 bases fitting TRBD1. Trimming at V came to 0 bases and at J to 7 bases, leaving 5 bases not matched to a gene. The germline V gene encodes CDR1 LGHNA and CDR2 YNFKEQ. This CDR3 region has 15 residues. As DNA, the CDR3 is TGTGCCAGCAGCCAAGATAGGACAGGGGGATCTGGCTACACCTTC. Translating it yields CASSQDRTGGSGYTF.

CDR3 coding DNA: TGTGCCAGCACCTGGGACAGCTCTAACTATGGCTACACCTTC. This gives the protein CASTWDSSNYGYTF. V and J are TRBV7-2 and TRBJ1-2, with 7 bases fitting TRBD1. Trimming cost V 7 bases and J 0 bases; bases outside gene matches: 5. CDR1 SGHTA and CDR2 FQGNSA come from the germline V gene. The CDR3 loop spans 14 amino acids. The full variable domain, rest sourced from reference TRBV7-2 and TRBJ1-2, is GAGVSQSPSNKVTEKGKDVELRCDPISGHTALYWYRQSLGQGLEFLIYFQGNSAPDKSGLPSDRFSAERTGGSVSTLTIQRTQQEDSAVYLCASTWDSSNYGYTFGSGTRLTVV.

The V call is TRBV6-2 or TRBV6-3, the J call TRBJ2-7, with TRBD1 matching 11 bases. Germline V gene data show CDR1 as MNHEY and CDR2 as SVGEGT. The CDR3 is made up of 15 amino acids. The V gene end was trimmed by 1 base and the J gene end by 4 bases; junction bases not matched to a gene: 3. The CDR3 protein is CASSYWTGGKYEQYF. The CDR3, as DNA: TGTGCCAGCAGTTACTGGACAGGGGGCAAGTACGAGCAGTACTTC.

This clone has at least ten counts. The chain has TRBV4-3 and TRBJ2-7; D is perhaps TRBD1 (6 bases). V lost 0 bases and J 0 bases, leaving 15 bases between the germline ends. CDR1 is LGHNA and CDR2 is YSLEER in the germline V gene. The CDR3 length is 17 residues. Here the CDR3 reads CASSQEVTRDNSYEQYF. For the CDR3, the DNA is TGCGCCAGCAGCCAAGAGGTTACCCGGGACAACTCCTACGAGCAGTACTTC.

This clone was seen a single time. The rearrangement joins TRBV7-8 to TRBJ1-1; 10 nucleotides line up with TRBD1. The CDR3 is made up of 14 amino acids. Germline V CDR1 and CDR2: SGHVS, FQNEAQ. Germline trimming cut 5 bases from V and 5 bases from J; bases unmatched to any gene: 5. The chain's CDR3 is CASSKGQGLTEAFF. CDR3 in DNA: TGTGCCAGCAGCAAGGGACAGGGGTTGACTGAAGCTTTCTTT.

CDR3 amino acids: CASSQGPSGGEQFF. CDR3 DNA sequence: TGTGCCAGCAGCCAGGGCCCCTCGGGGGGTGAGCAGTTCTTC. The gene calls are TRBV3-1 (or the pseudogene TRBV3-2) and TRBJ2-1; 7 bases are a match to TRBD2. Germline values: CDR1 LGHDT, CDR2 YNNKEL (reference sequence). Trimming removed 3 bases from V and 9 bases from J; junction bases left unmatched: 8. This CDR3 contains 14 residues.

V gene TRBV6-6 combines with J gene TRBJ1-2; D is unresolved. The CDR3 runs 14 residues. Germline CDR1 and CDR2: MNHNY and SVGAGI (reference sequence). V lost 4 bases to trimming and J lost 4 bases, with 13 bases between them. DNA of the CDR3: TGTGCCAGCAGTTTTACTCGGAGTAGCTATGGCTACACCTTC. As protein: CASSFTRSSYGYTF.

In DNA, the CDR3 is TGTGCCAGCACCCCGAGTTTGGAGACCCAGTACTTC. This encodes CASTPSLETQYF. The V gene is TRBV6-5, the J gene TRBJ2-5; D unresolved. The germline V and J ends were trimmed by 7 bases and 5 bases, with 11 bases remaining between them. The CDR3 spans 12 residues. Germline V lookup: CDR1 MNHEY, CDR2 SVGAGI.

The CDR3 loop is CASSWDSYSYNEQFF. The CDR3 nucleotides read TGCGCCAGCAGCTGGGACAGCTACTCCTACAATGAGCAGTTCTTC. This chain connects TRBV5-1 to TRBJ2-1, with TRBD1 matching over 7 bases. The V and J ends lost 3 bases and 0 bases, in that order; junction bases with no gene match: 3. The CDR3 has 15 residues. CDR1 SGHRS and CDR2 YFSETQ come from the germline V gene.